Shown below are 7 T cell receptor beta chains from a single sample sequenced in a study of shared clonotypes between healthy human individuals. Sequenced by immunoSEQ multiplex PCR; TCRdb stores in-frame clones only, minus some. This sample has about 1.5 million clones; 95% to 99% occur once, and the top ten carry about 0.4%. Input material: naive CD4+ T cells sorted from blood. Subset reported: CD45RA+ positively selected. The source of these receptors is a man younger than 45 in good health.

V gene TRBV27 combines with J gene TRBJ2-2; 15 bases map to TRBD2. The V and J ends lost 2 bases and 6 bases, in that order; junction bases with no gene match: 4. In germline, CDR1 is MNHEY, CDR2 SMNVEV (reference sequence). The CDR3 is made up of 17 amino acids. The CDR3 nucleotides read TGTGCCAGCAGTTTAAGGGGACTAGCGGGAGGCCCCGGGGAGCTGTTTTTT. Protein product: CASSLRGLAGGPGELFF.

The rearrangement uses TRBV27 and TRBJ2-1; maybe TRBD2 (5 bases). Per the germline V gene, CDR1 is MNHEY and CDR2 is SMNVEV (reference sequence). The CDR3 length is 15 residues. The germline V and J ends were trimmed by 3 bases and 3 bases, with 12 bases remaining between them. In DNA form, the CDR3 reads TGTGCCAGCAGTTTTAGAGCTAGCCGCTACAATGAGCAGTTCTTC. Protein: CASSFRASRYNEQFF.

The V gene is TRBV7-2, the J gene TRBJ1-5; D is unresolved. The CDR3 has 13 amino acids. Germline-derived CDR1 and CDR2 are SGHTA and FQGNSA. Deletions cut 1 base from V and 6 bases from J, with 7 bases between. In nucleotides, the CDR3 is TGTGCCAGCAGCTTAGTTTTTTCTCAGCCCCAGCATTTT. Amino acid sequence: CASSLVFSQPQHF.

V and J are TRBV28 and TRBJ2-7; D may be TRBD2 (6 bases). Germline assignment: CDR1 MDHEN and CDR2 SYDVKM. The CDR3 runs 15 residues. The V gene lost 7 bases and the J gene lost 6 bases, with 22 bases spanning the gap. The CDR3 spells CASTSWFREVGEQYF. The CDR3 DNA reads TGTGCCAGCACTTCCTGGTTCAGGGAGGTTGGCGAGCAGTACTTC.

V is TRBV5-1 and J is TRBJ2-5; D is unclear. The V gene lost 0 bases and the J gene lost 2 bases, with 5 bases spanning the gap. The germline CDR1 and CDR2 sequences are SGHRS and YFSETQ. The CDR3 extends over 13 amino acids. The CDR3 region is CASSLDWQETQYF. In DNA, the CDR3 is TGCGCCAGCAGCTTGGATTGGCAAGAGACCCAGTACTTC.

This clone was counted once. The CDR3 reads CASSPLGTGSRQYF. The CDR3 DNA is TGTGCCAGCAGCCCACTAGGGACAGGTTCAAGGCAGTACTTC. This chain links TRBV28 with TRBJ2-7; TRBD1 aligns across 8 bases. This CDR3 region has 14 residues. Per germline, CDR1 MDHEN and CDR2 SYDVKM. With 6 bases clipped from V and 9 bases from J, the junction kept 13 bases outside the gene matches.

This clone came up once. V is TRBV5-4 and J is TRBJ2-3; D not resolved. Germline loops: CDR1 SGHNT, CDR2 YYREEE (reference sequence). The V end was cut by 4 bases, the J end by 6 bases, with 9 bases between. The CDR3 length is 12 residues. CDR3 coding DNA: TGTGCCAGCAGCGAGAGAACCGATACGCAGTATTTT. Translated, it gives CASSERTDTQYF.